The 30 T cell receptor beta chains listed next were all sequenced from one sample in a study of blood T cell repertoires in COVID-19. Clones were sequenced by immunoSEQ multiplex PCR, and TCRdb holds only the in-frame ones, with some missing. The sample consists of some 200,000 clones, roughly nine tenths of them appearing once. Sequenced sample: PBMCs or T cells enriched from blood (not recorded which). These receptors originate from a woman younger than 30 in a cohort exposed to, infected with or recovered from COVID-19 (not recorded which).

The chain links TRBV30 to TRBJ1-5; D perhaps matches TRBD1 (6 bases). V dropped 2 bases and J dropped 9 bases, with 17 bases sitting between them. This CDR3 contains 14 residues. Germline CDR1 and CDR2: GTSNPN and SVGIG (reference sequence). The CDR3 DNA sequence: TGTGCCTGGAGTCGGGGACACGGAGGAGGGCCCCAGCATTTT. Its protein is CAWSRGHGGGPQHF.

The chain links TRBV10-3 to TRBJ1-4; no clear D. Trimming stripped 0 bases from V and 3 bases from J, with 8 bases between. The CDR3 length is 15 residues. CDR1 and CDR2 (germline): ENHRY, SYGVKD. CDR3 DNA: TGTGCCATCAGTGAGTCACGGTCCTCTAATGAAAAACTGTTTTTT. This encodes CAISESRSSNEKLFF.

The rearrangement joins TRBV9 to TRBJ1-1; no reliable D call. The V gene's germline CDR1 is SGDLS and CDR2 YYNGEE. The CDR3 loop spans 13 amino acids. V shed 5 bases and J shed 2 bases, with 10 bases lying between them. The CDR3 region has the DNA TGTGCCAGCAGTGTCGAGGGTAACACTGAAGCTTTCTTT. Translation gives CASSVEGNTEAFF.

The rearrangement links TRBV24-1 to TRBJ2-1; D may be TRBD2 (6 bases). The CDR3 contains 13 residues. Germline CDR1 reads KGHDR; CDR2 reads SFDVKD. V lost 3 bases and J 4 bases, leaving 6 bases between the germline ends. CDR3 in amino acids: CATSDGGYNEQFF. The CDR3 DNA reads TGTGCCACCAGTGATGGAGGGTACAATGAGCAGTTCTTC.

This chain uses TRBV28 with TRBJ1-2; 7 bases align to TRBD1. The CDR3 sequence is 14 residues long. Losses at the gene ends were 6 bases for V and 4 bases for J; bases not matched to a gene: 8. The germline CDR1 and CDR2 sequences are MDHEN and SYDVKM. CDR3 DNA: TGTGCCAGCAGGACGACAGGGTTAGTCTATGGCTACACCTTC. It encodes CASRTTGLVYGYTF.

The chain combines TRBV5-6 with TRBJ2-7, with a weak D call TRBD2 (6 bases). The CDR3 is 14 amino acids. The germline CDR1 and CDR2 sequences are SGHDT and YYEEEE. V was cut by 5 bases and J by 5 bases, with 17 bases left in between. CDR3 bases: TGTGCCAGCAGGTCGACCCTGGAGGGGCACGAGCAGTACTTC. Its protein is CASRSTLEGHEQYF.

The gene calls are TRBV25-1 and TRBJ2-3, with D possibly matching TRBD2 (6 bases). The CDR3 sequence is 15 residues long. Germline V gene lookup returns CDR1 MGHDK and CDR2 SYGVNS. Deletions cut 2 bases from V and 1 base from J, with 10 bases between. The CDR3 here is CASSEPGGGTDTQYF. In nucleotides, the CDR3 is TGTGCCAGCAGTGAACCAGGAGGGGGCACAGATACGCAGTATTTT.

The chain couples TRBV10-2 to TRBJ2-5; D ambiguous. The germline CDR1 and CDR2 sequences are WSHSY and SAAADI. Trimming cost V 2 bases and J 2 bases, with 6 bases left between them. The CDR3 runs to 13 residues. CDR3 sequence: CASSEQQQETQYF. The DNA of the CDR3 is TGCGCCAGCAGTGAGCAACAGCAAGAGACCCAGTACTTC.

CDR3 DNA sequence: TGTGCCAGCAGCCAAGGTCAGGGGATCAACAATGAGCAGTTCTTC. Its protein product is CASSQGQGINNEQFF. The rearrangement links TRBV4-2 to TRBJ2-1; D is perhaps TRBD1 (6 bases). The CDR3 has 15 residues. V lost 1 base to trimming and J lost 5 bases, with 12 bases between them. The V gene's germline CDR1 is LGHNA and CDR2 YNFKEQ.

V gene TRBV19 combines with J gene TRBJ1-1, with D tentatively TRBD1 (6 bases). Per germline, CDR1 LNHDA and CDR2 SQIVND (reference sequence). This CDR3 comprises 15 residues. V was clipped by 5 bases and J by 0 bases, with 13 bases between them. The CDR3 spells CASSWAGDMNTEAFF. CDR3 nucleotide sequence: TGTGCCAGTAGTTGGGCAGGGGACATGAACACTGAAGCTTTCTTT.

V and J are TRBV5-6 and TRBJ2-3; no clear D gene. The CDR3 length is 12 residues. V lost 4 bases and J lost 6, with 9 bases in between. Germline lookup yields CDR1 SGHDT and CDR2 YYEEEE. CDR3 in DNA: TGTGCCAGCAGCCCCGGGTCGGATACGCAGTATTTT. Its protein product is CASSPGSDTQYF.

This chain joins TRBV3-1 (or the pseudogene TRBV3-2) and TRBJ2-1, with 11 bases fitting TRBD2. This CDR3 region has 16 residues. Germline V gives CDR1 LGHDT, CDR2 YNNKEL (reference sequence). Losses at the gene ends were 1 base for V and 7 bases for J; bases not matched to a gene: 6. CDR3 in amino acids: CASSQGLAGGWNEQFF. The CDR3, as DNA: TGTGCCAGCAGCCAAGGGCTAGCGGGAGGATGGAATGAGCAGTTCTTC.

V usage is TRBV5-1 and J usage is TRBJ2-7; TRBD1 matches 8 bases. V was pared by 2 bases and J by 2 bases, with 3 bases of the junction left unmatched. The germline gives CDR1 SGHRS, CDR2 YFSETQ. The CDR3 is 14 amino acids. CDR3 DNA sequence: TGCGCCAGCAGCTTTTTGGACAGGGCCTACGAGCAGTACTTC. This gives the protein CASSFLDRAYEQYF.

The chain has TRBV6-5 and TRBJ1-4; no clear D. The CDR3 totals 13 residues. CDR1 and CDR2 from the germline V gene are MNHEY and SVGAGI. The V and J ends lost 6 bases and 4 bases respectively, with 9 bases between them. The CDR3 sequence: CASRTTINEKLFF. Here the CDR3 DNA reads TGTGCCAGCAGAACGACAATTAATGAAAAACTGTTTTTT.

This rearrangement joins TRBV3-1 (or the pseudogene TRBV3-2) to TRBJ2-1; 16 positions match TRBD2. Germline lookup yields CDR1 LGHDT and CDR2 YNNKEL (reference sequence). This CDR3 comprises 16 residues. V dropped 4 bases and J dropped 6; count of bases not matched to a gene: 3. The CDR3, as DNA: TGTGCCAGCAGCCCGGGGACTAGCGGGGGGGGCAATGAGCAGTTCTTC. It encodes CASSPGTSGGGNEQFF.

This rearrangement joins TRBV2 to TRBJ1-1, with 10 nucleotides matching TRBD1. CDR1 SNHLY and CDR2 FYNNEI come from the germline V gene. Germline trimming cut 6 bases from V and 5 bases from J; bases unmatched to any gene: 6. The CDR3 extends over 14 amino acids. The CDR3 DNA reads TGTGCCAGCAGAGAGGGACAGGGGTGGACTGAAGCTTTCTTT. Amino acid sequence: CASREGQGWTEAFF.

This chain connects TRBV11-3 to TRBJ1-1, with 7 positions matching TRBD1. The CDR3 is 15 amino acids. Germline lookup yields CDR1 SGHNT and CDR2 YENEEA. With V trimmed by 5 bases and J by 4 bases, 10 bases remained unmatched. The CDR3 coding sequence is TGTGCCAGCAGCATATCCGGGACAGCGGGCACTGAAGCTTTCTTT. It specifies CASSISGTAGTEAFF. Full variable domain (remainder filled in from reference TRBV11-3 and TRBJ1-1): EAGVVQSPRYKIIEKKQPVAFWCNPISGHNTLYWYLQNLGQGPELLIRYENEEAVDDSQLPKDRFSAERLKGVDSTLKIQPAELGDSAVYLCASSISGTAGTEAFFGQGTRLTVV.

This sequence joins TRBV4-2 and TRBJ1-1; 7 positions agree with TRBD1. The CDR3 is 12 amino acids. The germline CDR1 and CDR2 sequences are LGHNA and YNFKEQ. With V trimmed by 4 bases and J by 7 bases, 3 bases remained unmatched. The CDR3 region is CASSLWTGEAFF. CDR3 DNA sequence: TGTGCCAGCAGCCTCTGGACAGGTGAAGCTTTCTTT.

J is TRBJ2-5 and V is TRBV19; possible D gene TRBD2, 5 bases. Germline CDR1 reads LNHDA; CDR2 reads SQIVND (reference sequence). The CDR3 loop spans 14 amino acids. The ends were cut back, 3 bases at V and 7 bases at J, with 15 bases in the middle. CDR3 bases: TGTGCCAGTAGTATTAGCGTACTAGAGGGGACCCAGTACTTC. Translation: CASSISVLEGTQYF.

The genes are TRBV21-1 and TRBJ1-1; TRBD1 is the table's D call, not checked against the DNA. TRBV21-1 is a pseudogene segment. This CDR3 spans 14 amino acids. The CDR3 sequence is CASSMGHMNTEAFF. DNA for the CDR3: TGTGCCAGCAGCATGGGACACATGAACACTGAAGCTTTCTTT.

The chain is built from TRBV27 and TRBJ2-3; weak D call: TRBD1 (6 bases). CDR1 and CDR2 from the germline V gene are MNHEY and SMNVEV (reference sequence). CDR3 length equals 16 residues. The germline V and J ends were trimmed by 1 base and 5 bases, with 16 bases remaining between them. The CDR3 nucleotides are TGTGCCAGCAGTTTATTGGGGGCGAGTACAGGAGATACGCAGTATTTT. This encodes CASSLLGASTGDTQYF.

This rearrangement joins TRBV11-3 to TRBJ2-3; TRBD2 matches 7 bases. Germline loops: CDR1 SGHNT, CDR2 YENEEA. The CDR3 covers 18 residues. The V segment lost 1 base and the J segment 5 bases; nucleotides outside the gene matches: 15. CDR3 amino acids: CASSLGRLADPLGDTQYF. The CDR3 nucleotides read TGTGCCAGCAGCTTAGGTCGGCTAGCGGACCCTCTGGGAGATACGCAGTATTTT.

The V and J genes are TRBV7-3 and TRBJ2-1; 9 bases match TRBD1. V was clipped by 5 bases and J by 4 bases; unmatched bases: 6. Germline CDR1 is SGHTA and CDR2 is FQGTGA. The CDR3 contains 15 residues. CDR3 nucleotides: TGTGCCAGCAGCCCTTCGGGACAGGGATACAATGAGCAGTTCTTC. This gives the protein CASSPSGQGYNEQFF.

The chain employs TRBV7-6 and TRBJ1-1; D not certain. There are 13 residues in the CDR3. V was clipped by 5 bases and J by 1 base, with 8 bases between them. CDR1 is SGHVS, CDR2 FNYEAQ, per germline. In nucleotides, the CDR3 is TGTGCCAGCAGCCCGAGGAGGAACACTGAAGCTTTCTTT. This encodes CASSPRRNTEAFF.

V and J are TRBV6-1 and TRBJ2-7; 10 bases line up with TRBD1. V trimming: 2 bases; J trimming: 6 bases; junction bases outside the gene matches: 10. The CDR3 covers 16 residues. CDR1 is MNHNS, CDR2 SASEGT, per germline. The CDR3 region is CASSESYWTGGSEQYF. CDR3 nucleotides: TGTGCCAGCAGTGAATCCTATTGGACAGGGGGGAGCGAGCAGTACTTC.

The chain carries TRBV7-8 and TRBJ2-7; D may be TRBD2 (6 bases). Per the germline V gene, CDR1 is SGHVS and CDR2 is FQNEAQ. The CDR3 has 14 amino acids. The ends were cut back, 1 base at V and 1 base at J, with 8 bases in the middle. The CDR3 is CASSLDGGSYEQYF. The CDR3 bases are TGTGCCAGCAGCTTAGACGGGGGATCCTACGAGCAGTACTTC.

This chain uses TRBV28 with TRBJ2-1, with TRBD2 identical over 15 bases. J lost 7 bases, V lost 8 bases, and 0 bases had no gene match. The CDR3 runs 13 residues. Per the germline V gene, CDR1 is MDHEN and CDR2 is SYDVKM. As DNA, the CDR3 is TGTGCCAGCGGACTAGCGGGGGGGAATGAGCAGTTCTTC. It is translated as CASGLAGGNEQFF.

The chain is built from TRBV4-1 and TRBJ2-1; TRBD2 matches 10 bases. Looked up from germline, CDR1 is MGHRA and CDR2 is YSYEKL. The CDR3 consists of 16 residues. After removal of 2 bases from V and 6 bases from J, the junction contained 7 bases not matched to a gene. CDR3 protein: CASSQRSGRAFNEQFF. CDR3 sequence (DNA): TGCGCCAGCAGCCAAAGAAGCGGGAGGGCCTTCAATGAGCAGTTCTTC.

The chain couples TRBV28 to TRBJ1-5; 7 bases are a match to TRBD1. From germline, CDR1 is MDHEN and CDR2 SYDVKM. J gave up 5 bases and V 6 bases, and 10 bases lay outside the gene matches. The CDR3 totals 15 residues. Here the CDR3 reads CASRTDRDGDQPQHF. CDR3 DNA: TGTGCCAGCAGGACAGACAGGGATGGGGATCAGCCCCAGCATTTT.

The rearrangement uses TRBV21-1 and TRBJ2-3; TRBD2, the table's D call, lacks a check against the DNA. TRBV21-1 is flagged as a pseudogene. The CDR3 spans 17 residues. In DNA, the CDR3 is TGTGCCAGCAGCAAAATGGGGAGAGGGTATGACACAGATACGCAGTATTTT. Its protein is CASSKMGRGYDTDTQYF.